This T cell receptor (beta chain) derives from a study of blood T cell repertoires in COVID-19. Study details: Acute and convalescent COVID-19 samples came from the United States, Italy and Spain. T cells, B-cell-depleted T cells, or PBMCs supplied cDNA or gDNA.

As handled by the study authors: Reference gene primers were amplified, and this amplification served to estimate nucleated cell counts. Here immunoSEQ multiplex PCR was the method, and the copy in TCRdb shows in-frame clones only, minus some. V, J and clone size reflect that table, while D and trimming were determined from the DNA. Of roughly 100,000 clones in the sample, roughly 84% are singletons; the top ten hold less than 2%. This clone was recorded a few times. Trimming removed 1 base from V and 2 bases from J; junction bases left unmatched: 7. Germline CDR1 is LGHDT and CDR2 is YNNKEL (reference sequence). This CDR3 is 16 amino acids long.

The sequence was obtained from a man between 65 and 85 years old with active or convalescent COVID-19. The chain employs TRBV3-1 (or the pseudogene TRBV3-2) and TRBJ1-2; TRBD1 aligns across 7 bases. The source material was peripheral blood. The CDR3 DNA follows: TGTGCCAGCAGCCAAGGATTGGGACAGCAGAACTATGGCTACACCTTC. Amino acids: CASSQGLGQQNYGYTF.